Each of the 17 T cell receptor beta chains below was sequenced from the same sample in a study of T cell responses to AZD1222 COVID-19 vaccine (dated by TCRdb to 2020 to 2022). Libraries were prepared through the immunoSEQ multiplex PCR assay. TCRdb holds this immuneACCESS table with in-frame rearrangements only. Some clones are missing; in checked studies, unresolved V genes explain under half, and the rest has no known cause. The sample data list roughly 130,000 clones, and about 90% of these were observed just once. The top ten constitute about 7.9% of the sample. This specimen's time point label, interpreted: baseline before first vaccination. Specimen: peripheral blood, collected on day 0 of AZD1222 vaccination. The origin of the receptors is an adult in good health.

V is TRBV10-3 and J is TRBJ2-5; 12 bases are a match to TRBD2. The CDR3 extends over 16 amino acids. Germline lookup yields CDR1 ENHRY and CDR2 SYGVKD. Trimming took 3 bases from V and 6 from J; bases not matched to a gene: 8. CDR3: CAISDPTSGSRKTQYF. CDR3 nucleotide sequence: TGTGCCATCAGTGACCCGACTAGCGGGAGTAGAAAGACCCAGTACTTC.

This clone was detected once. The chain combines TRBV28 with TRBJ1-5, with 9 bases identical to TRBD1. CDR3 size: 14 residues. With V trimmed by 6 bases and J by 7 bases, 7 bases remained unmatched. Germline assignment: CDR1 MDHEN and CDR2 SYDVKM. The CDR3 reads CASSPGQGRQPQHF. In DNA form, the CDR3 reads TGTGCCAGCAGCCCGGGACAGGGTCGACAGCCCCAGCATTTT. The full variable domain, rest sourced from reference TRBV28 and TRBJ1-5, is DVKVTQSSRYLVKRTGEKVFLECVQDMDHENMFWYRQDPGLGLRLIYFSYDVKMKEKGDIPEGYSVSREKKERFSLILESASTNQTSMYLCASSPGQGRQPQHFGDGTRLSIL.

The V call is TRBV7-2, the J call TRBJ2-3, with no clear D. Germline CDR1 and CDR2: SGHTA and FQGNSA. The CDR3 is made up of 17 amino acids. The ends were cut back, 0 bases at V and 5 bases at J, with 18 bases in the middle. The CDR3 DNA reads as TGTGCCAGCAGCTTAGCGCTTGGTAGCCCATCTAGAGATACGCAGTATTTT. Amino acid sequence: CASSLALGSPSRDTQYF.

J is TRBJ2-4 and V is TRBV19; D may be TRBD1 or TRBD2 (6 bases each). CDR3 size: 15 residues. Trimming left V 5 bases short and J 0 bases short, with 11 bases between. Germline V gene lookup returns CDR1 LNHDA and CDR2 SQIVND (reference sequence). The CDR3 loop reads CASSDEGGAKNIQYF. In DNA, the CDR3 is TGTGCCAGTAGTGACGAGGGGGGAGCCAAAAACATTCAGTACTTC.

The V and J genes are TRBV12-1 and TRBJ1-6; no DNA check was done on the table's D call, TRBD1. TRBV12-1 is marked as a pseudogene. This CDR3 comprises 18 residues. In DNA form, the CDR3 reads TGTGCCAGCAGCCCCATACCACAGGACCAGGCCGTACATTCACCCCTCCACTTT. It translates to CASSPIPQDQAVHSPLHF.

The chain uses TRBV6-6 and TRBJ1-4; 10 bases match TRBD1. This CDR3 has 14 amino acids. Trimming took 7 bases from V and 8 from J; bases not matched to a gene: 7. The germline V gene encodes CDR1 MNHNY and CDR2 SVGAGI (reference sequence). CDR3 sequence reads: CASTSGTGVEKLFF. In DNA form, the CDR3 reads TGTGCCAGCACCTCCGGGACAGGGGTAGAAAAACTGTTTTTT.

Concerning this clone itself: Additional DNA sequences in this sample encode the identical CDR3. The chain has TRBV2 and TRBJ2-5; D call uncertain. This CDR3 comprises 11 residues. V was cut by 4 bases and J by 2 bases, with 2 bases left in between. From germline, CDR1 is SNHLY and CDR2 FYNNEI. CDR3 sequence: CASSVQETQYF. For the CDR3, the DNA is TGTGCCAGCAGTGTACAAGAGACCCAGTACTTC. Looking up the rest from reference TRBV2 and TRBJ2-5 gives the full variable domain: EPEVTQTPSHQVTQMGQEVILRCVPISNHLYFYWYRQILGQKVEFLVSFYNNEISEKSEIFDDQFSVERPDGSNFTLKIRSTKLEDSAMYFCASSVQETQYFGPGTRLLVL.

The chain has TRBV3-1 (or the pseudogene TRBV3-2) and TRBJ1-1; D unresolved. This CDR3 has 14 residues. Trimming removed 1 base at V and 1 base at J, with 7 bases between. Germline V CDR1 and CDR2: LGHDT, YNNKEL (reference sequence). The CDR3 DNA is TGTGCCAGCAGCCAAGGAGCGACGAACACTGAAGCTTTCTTT. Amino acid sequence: CASSQGATNTEAFF.

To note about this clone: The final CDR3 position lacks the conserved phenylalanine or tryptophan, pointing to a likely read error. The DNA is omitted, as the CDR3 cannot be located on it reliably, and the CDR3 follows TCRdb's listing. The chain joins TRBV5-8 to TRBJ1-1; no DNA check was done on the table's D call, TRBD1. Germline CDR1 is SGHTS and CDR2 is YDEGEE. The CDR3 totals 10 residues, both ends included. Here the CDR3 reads CASSHLGQYL.

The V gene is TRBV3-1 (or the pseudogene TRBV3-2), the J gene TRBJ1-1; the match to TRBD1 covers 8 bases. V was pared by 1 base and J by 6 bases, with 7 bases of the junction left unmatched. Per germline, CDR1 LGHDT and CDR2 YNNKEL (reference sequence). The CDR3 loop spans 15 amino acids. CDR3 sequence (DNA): TGTGCCAGCAGCCAAGGTACAGGGGGTCCTTCTGAAGCTTTCTTT. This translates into CASSQGTGGPSEAFF.

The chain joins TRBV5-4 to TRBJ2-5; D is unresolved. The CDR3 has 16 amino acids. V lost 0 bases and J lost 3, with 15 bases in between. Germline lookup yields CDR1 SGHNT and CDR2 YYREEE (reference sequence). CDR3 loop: CASSLAELVGKETQYF. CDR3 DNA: TGTGCCAGCAGCTTGGCCGAACTGGTGGGAAAAGAGACCCAGTACTTC.

Here the CDR3 DNA reads TGTGCCAGCAGCAGGCTGCGGGGAAATACTGAAGCTTTCTTT. Protein product: CASSRLRGNTEAFF. V is TRBV2 and J is TRBJ1-1; D is unclear. CDR3 length equals 14 residues. V was cut by 6 bases and J by 5 bases, with 16 bases left in between. The germline gives CDR1 SNHLY, CDR2 FYNNEI.

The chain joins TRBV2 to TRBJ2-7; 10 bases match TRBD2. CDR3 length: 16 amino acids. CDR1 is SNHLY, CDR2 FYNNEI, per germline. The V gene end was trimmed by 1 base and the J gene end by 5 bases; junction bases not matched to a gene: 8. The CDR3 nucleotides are TGTGCCAGCAGTGAAGGCGGACTAGCGGCCCTTCACGAGCAGTACTTC. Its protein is CASSEGGLAALHEQYF.

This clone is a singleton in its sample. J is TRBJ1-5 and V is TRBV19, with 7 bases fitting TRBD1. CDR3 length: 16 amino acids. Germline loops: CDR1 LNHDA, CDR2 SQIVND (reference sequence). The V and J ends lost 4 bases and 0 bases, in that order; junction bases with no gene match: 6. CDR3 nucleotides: TGTGCCAGTAGTACGGGACAGTCCCTTAGCAATCAGCCCCAGCATTTT. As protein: CASSTGQSLSNQPQHF. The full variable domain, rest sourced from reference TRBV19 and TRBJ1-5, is DGGITQSPKYLFRKEGQNVTLSCEQNLNHDAMYWYRQDPGQGLRLIYYSQIVNDFQKGDIAEGYSVSREKKESFPLTVTSAQKNPTAFYLCASSTGQSLSNQPQHFGDGTRLSIL.

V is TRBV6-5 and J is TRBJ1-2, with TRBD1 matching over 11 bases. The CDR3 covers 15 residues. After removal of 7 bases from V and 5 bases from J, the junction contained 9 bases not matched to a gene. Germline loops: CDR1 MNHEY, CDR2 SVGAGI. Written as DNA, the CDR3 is TGTGCCAGCAAGGACAGGGGGCGCGGGATGTATGGCTACACCTTC. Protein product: CASKDRGRGMYGYTF.

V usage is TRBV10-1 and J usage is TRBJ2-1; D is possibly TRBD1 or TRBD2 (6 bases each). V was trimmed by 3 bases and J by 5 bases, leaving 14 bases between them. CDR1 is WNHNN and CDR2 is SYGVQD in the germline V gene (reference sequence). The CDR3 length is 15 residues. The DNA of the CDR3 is TGCGCCAGCAGTGATGGGGGGCCCCCACACAATGAGCAGTTCTTC. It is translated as CASSDGGPPHNEQFF.

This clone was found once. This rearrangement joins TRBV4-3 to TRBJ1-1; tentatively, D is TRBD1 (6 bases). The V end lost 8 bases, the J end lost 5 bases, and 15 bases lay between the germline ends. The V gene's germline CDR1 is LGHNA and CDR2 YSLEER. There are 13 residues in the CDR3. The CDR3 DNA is TGCGCCAGCTGCACACCAGGGGATACTGAAGCTTTCTTT. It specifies CASCTPGDTEAFF.